The 20 T cell receptor beta chains reported below all come from one sample, sequenced in a study of blood T cell repertoires in COVID-19. Profiled with immunoSEQ multiplex PCR; TCRdb holds only in-frame clones, not every one. The data contain fewer than 75,000 clones, more than 70% of them seen just once; the ten biggest clones take up roughly 6.7%. Sequencing was performed on peripheral blood. The receptors derive from a man aged 60-69 years with active or convalescent COVID-19.

The chain is built from TRBV4-3 and TRBJ2-5; TRBD2 matches at 7 bases. The CDR3 contains 17 residues. Germline V gene data show CDR1 as LGHNA and CDR2 as YSLEER. J gave up 3 bases and V 3 bases, and 13 bases lay outside the gene matches. The DNA of the CDR3 is TGCGCCAGCAGCCAGGGGGGGGGTATGGCGGGTGAAGAGACCCAGTACTTC. Its protein is CASSQGGGMAGEETQYF.

The chain employs TRBV24-1 and TRBJ1-6, with D tentatively TRBD1 (6 bases). CDR3 length equals 16 residues. Per germline, CDR1 KGHDR and CDR2 SFDVKD. Deletions cut 5 bases from V and 10 bases from J, with 20 bases between. CDR3 residues: CATSVRDRCPSSPLHF. In nucleotides, the CDR3 is TGTGCCACCAGTGTTAGAGACAGGTGCCCAAGCTCACCCCTCCACTTT.

Only one count was recorded for this clone. The V gene is TRBV6-2 or TRBV6-3, the J gene TRBJ2-1; 7 bases agree with TRBD1. The CDR3 contains 13 residues. V was clipped by 6 bases and J by 6 bases; unmatched bases: 5. Germline assignment: CDR1 MNHEY and CDR2 SVGEGT. The CDR3 nucleotides are TGTGCCAGCAGCCGGACAGGAACCAATGAGCAGTTCTTC. As protein: CASSRTGTNEQFF.

The V gene is TRBV27, the J gene TRBJ2-3; 13 nucleotides line up with TRBD2. Trimming removed 5 bases from V and 2 bases from J; junction bases left unmatched: 7. The CDR3 is 17 residues long. Germline-derived CDR1 and CDR2 are MNHEY and SMNVEV (reference sequence). The CDR3, as DNA: TGTGCCAGCAGTCACAGGACTAGCGGGGGTCACACAGATACGCAGTATTTT. This translates into CASSHRTSGGHTDTQYF.

J is TRBJ1-5 and V is TRBV10-1; D not certain. CDR1 is WNHNN, CDR2 SYGVQD, per germline (reference sequence). The CDR3 is 14 amino acids. Trimming left V 7 bases short and J 0 bases short, with 10 bases between. The CDR3 reads CASTFNPSNQPQHF. The CDR3 DNA follows: TGCGCCAGCACCTTTAATCCTAGCAATCAGCCCCAGCATTTT.

This chain links TRBV18 with TRBJ2-7, with D maybe TRBD2 (5 bases). This CDR3 contains 16 residues. Deletions cut 0 bases from V and 0 bases from J, with 12 bases between. From germline, CDR1 is KGHSH and CDR2 LQKENI. CDR3 nucleotide sequence: TGTGCCAGCTCACCACCAGGGAGTCTAGGCTCCTACGAGCAGTACTTC. This codes for CASSPPGSLGSYEQYF. Combining the CDR3 with reference TRBV18 and TRBJ2-7 gives the whole variable domain NAGVMQNPRHLVRRRGQEARLRCSPMKGHSHVYWYRQLPEEGLKFMVYLQKENIIDESGMPKERFSAEFPKEGPSILRIQQVVRGDSAAYFCASSPPGSLGSYEQYFGPGTRLTVT.

This clone was seen a few times. The chain links TRBV5-8 to TRBJ1-5; unclear D gene. Germline assignment: CDR1 SGHTS and CDR2 YDEGEE. Trimming cost V 1 base and J 2 bases, with 4 bases left between them. There are 13 residues in the CDR3. In DNA form, the CDR3 reads TGTGCCAGCAGCTTGCAGGGCAATCAGCCCCAGCATTTT. This translates into CASSLQGNQPQHF.

The gene calls are TRBV6-4 and TRBJ2-1, with a weak D call TRBD2 (6 bases). The CDR3 runs to 14 residues. V shed 1 base and J shed 13 bases, with 17 bases lying between them. The germline CDR1 and CDR2 sequences are MRHNA and SNTAGT. The CDR3 coding sequence is TGTGCCAGCAGTGACTTCCGGGGGTACGGGCCACAGTTCTTC. Encoded protein: CASSDFRGYGPQFF.

The gene calls are TRBV28 and TRBJ1-5, with 7 bases identical to TRBD1. Germline values: CDR1 MDHEN, CDR2 SYDVKM. The J segment lost 3 bases and the V segment lost 2 bases, leaving 4 bases of the junction unmatched. This CDR3 spans 15 amino acids. As DNA, the CDR3 is TGTGCCAGCAGTTTAGGGCAGGGGGTCAATCAGCCCCAGCATTTT. As protein: CASSLGQGVNQPQHF. Full variable domain (rest looked up from reference TRBV28 and TRBJ1-5): DVKVTQSSRYLVKRTGEKVFLECVQDMDHENMFWYRQDPGLGLRLIYFSYDVKMKEKGDIPEGYSVSREKKERFSLILESASTNQTSMYLCASSLGQGVNQPQHFGDGTRLSIL.

V usage is TRBV2 and J usage is TRBJ2-7; the match to TRBD2 covers 9 bases. The length of the CDR3 is 16 residues. From germline, CDR1 is SNHLY and CDR2 FYNNEI. Unmatched junction bases numbered 13, after V lost 1 base and J lost 9 bases. The CDR3, as DNA: TGTGCCAGCAGTGAAGGTCCTAGCGGGACGATTCGAGGGCAGTACTTC. It translates to CASSEGPSGTIRGQYF.

The chain links TRBV7-2 to TRBJ2-3, with TRBD1 matching 7 bases. The CDR3 has 15 residues. V was pared by 5 bases and J by 2 bases, with 7 bases of the junction left unmatched. CDR1 SGHTA and CDR2 FQGNSA come from the germline V gene. CDR3 region: CASSAKDRFTDTQYF. In DNA form, the CDR3 reads TGTGCCAGCAGCGCCAAGGACAGGTTCACAGATACGCAGTATTTT.

V and J are TRBV7-9 and TRBJ1-6; 8 bases agree with TRBD1. V was pared by 3 bases and J by 6 bases, with 7 bases of the junction left unmatched. CDR1 and CDR2 (germline): SEHNR, FQNEAQ (reference sequence). CDR3 length equals 16 residues. CDR3 loop: CASSFGQGFANSPLHF. The CDR3 coding sequence is TGTGCCAGCAGCTTCGGACAGGGATTTGCTAATTCACCCCTCCACTTT.

This clone has a single count. V is TRBV7-9 and J is TRBJ1-2; D uncertain. The germline gives CDR1 SEHNR, CDR2 FQNEAQ (reference sequence). This CDR3 spans 9 amino acids. Trimming left V 5 bases short and J 14 bases short, with 9 bases between. Here the CDR3 reads CASSPTVTF. The CDR3 coding sequence is TGTGCCAGCAGCCCCACTGTTACCTTC.

This clone was counted between two and nine times. The rearrangement joins TRBV4-1 to TRBJ2-7; D might be TRBD2 (5 bases). The CDR3 has 16 amino acids. Germline V gene lookup returns CDR1 MGHRA and CDR2 YSYEKL. V lost 6 bases and J 2 bases, leaving 20 bases between the germline ends. In DNA, the CDR3 is TGCGCCAGCAGGGCCGGGATCCTTGGCGGAACCTACGAGCAGTACTTC. Residues: CASRAGILGGTYEQYF.

This chain uses TRBV27 with TRBJ1-1, with a tentative D call TRBD1 (6 bases). The germline gives CDR1 MNHEY, CDR2 SMNVEV (reference sequence). The germline V and J ends were trimmed by 9 bases and 1 base, with 15 bases remaining between them. This CDR3 has 14 residues. CDR3 residues: CASMWTARNTEAFF. CDR3 nucleotides: TGTGCCAGTATGTGGACAGCACGGAACACTGAAGCTTTCTTT.

The V and J genes are TRBV10-3 and TRBJ2-3; TRBD2 is a possible D gene (6 bases). The V and J ends lost 5 bases and 0 bases respectively, with 9 bases between them. CDR1 ENHRY and CDR2 SYGVKD come from the germline V gene. The CDR3 length is 14 residues. CDR3 in DNA: TGTGCCATCAGTTTCGGGAGTAGCACAGATACGCAGTATTTT. Protein sequence: CAISFGSSTDTQYF.

This chain connects TRBV5-1 to TRBJ2-7, with 10 bases lining up with TRBD1. The CDR3 extends over 16 amino acids. J gave up 2 bases and V 4 bases, and 9 bases lay outside the gene matches. Germline values: CDR1 SGHRS, CDR2 YFSETQ. CDR3: CASSMTGGATPYEQYF. CDR3 DNA sequence: TGCGCCAGCAGCATGACAGGGGGCGCAACCCCCTACGAGCAGTACTTC.

V gene TRBV5-1 combines with J gene TRBJ2-5; TRBD2 aligns across 14 bases. CDR1 and CDR2 (germline): SGHRS, YFSETQ. V lost 4 bases, J lost 2 bases, and 4 bases stayed unmatched. This CDR3 spans 16 amino acids. CDR3: CASSQGTSGRQETQYF. CDR3 bases: TGCGCCAGCAGCCAGGGGACTAGCGGGAGACAAGAGACCCAGTACTTC.

The chain recombines TRBV28 with TRBJ1-2; the D is unclear. V was trimmed by 3 bases and J by 0 bases, leaving 8 bases between them. This CDR3 comprises 14 residues. CDR1 is MDHEN, CDR2 SYDVKM, per germline. The CDR3 coding sequence is TGTGCCAGCAGTTTCGTCAGTTCTAACTATGGCTACACCTTC. It translates to CASSFVSSNYGYTF.

The genes are TRBV18 and TRBJ1-1; the match to TRBD1 covers 7 bases. Looked up from germline, CDR1 is KGHSH and CDR2 is LQKENI. The junction had 9 bases not matched to a gene; V was cut back by 6 bases and J by 2 bases. CDR3 size: 15 residues. CDR3 nucleotides: TGTGCCAGCTCCCCCCAGGGGGGAGGAAACACTGAAGCTTTCTTT. As protein: CASSPQGGGNTEAFF.